Listed below are T cell receptor beta chains from one sample, sequenced in a study of beta chain features in type 1 diabetes. Assay used: immunoSEQ multiplex PCR; TCRdb lists only in-frame clones, some missing. The sample holds under 70,000 clones, about 64% seen once. Sequenced input: stem cell memory CD4+ T cells from blood. The source of these receptors is a woman aged 25-40 years with type 1 diabetes. CDR3s include the opening cysteine and the closing phenylalanine or tryptophan. The D gene is left open where the match is weak. Size is omitted from some rows. Given values are once, few, many or a class for expanded clones.

DNA | CDR3 | D | size | J | V
TGTGCCAGCTCCGCACGCGGATTAAAGAAAAACTCTGGAAACACCATATATTTT | CASSARGLKKNSGNTIYF | - | - | TRBJ1-3 | TRBV28
TGTGCCAGCAGCAAGGACAGGGCTGATGGCTACACCTTC | CASSKDRADGYTF | TRBD1 | - | TRBJ1-2 | TRBV7-9
TGTGCCAGCAGTGAAGATCCAAGGGAGGATCAGCCCCAGCATTTT | CASSEDPREDQPQHF | - | - | TRBJ1-5 | TRBV25-1
TGTGCCACCAGCAGAGACCGGGACAGTTATAATGAAAAACTGTTTTTT | CATSRDRDSYNEKLFF | TRBD1 | - | TRBJ1-4 | TRBV15
TGTGCCAGCAAGGGCGCGAAGGGGGGGAACGCTGAAGCTTTCTTT | CASKGAKGGNAEAFF | - | - | TRBJ1-1 | TRBV21-1
TGTGCCAGCTCACGACGGACAGTCGCAACTAATGAAAAACTGTTTTTT | CASSRRTVATNEKLFF | - | few | TRBJ1-4 | TRBV18
TGTGCCAGCAGTTTAGGGGGGTGGGGAAATGAAGCTTTCTTT | CASSLGGWGNEAFF | - | few | TRBJ1-1 | TRBV28
TGCGCCAGCAGCCAAGATTCCGGGATTTGGAATGAGCAGTTCTTC | CASSQDSGIWNEQFF | - | - | TRBJ2-1 | TRBV4-1
TGTGCCAGCAGTGACGGGACAACCGCCTACGAGCAGTACTTC | CASSDGTTAYEQYF | - | few | TRBJ2-7 | TRBV25-1
TGTGCCAGCAGTGGGGCGGGACAGTCCCAAATTCGACCCCAGCATTTT | CASSGAGQSQIRPQHF | TRBD1 | - | TRBJ1-5 | TRBV25-1
TGTGCCAGCTCACCTCGACTAGCGGGGAGCTACGAGCAGTACTTC | CASSPRLAGSYEQYF | TRBD2 | - | TRBJ2-7 | TRBV18
TGTGCCAGCTCACGTCCGCTACGGTTAGATAATGAGCAGTTCTTC | CASSRPLRLDNEQFF | - | - | TRBJ2-1 | TRBV18
TGCGCCAGCAGCTTCGGGACAGGGAATGGCTACACCTTC | CASSFGTGNGYTF | TRBD1 | - | TRBJ1-2 | TRBV5-1
TGCGCCAGCAGCTTATTCGTGGGGCAGGCCTCCTATGGCTACACCTTC | CASSLFVGQASYGYTF | - | - | TRBJ1-2 | TRBV5-1
TGTGCCAGCAGTGGCCAGATCCAAGAGACCCAGTACTTC | CASSGQIQETQYF | - | - | TRBJ2-5 | TRBV2
TGTGCCAGCAGCCCCCGGGGTTTGGAGACCCAGTACTTC | CASSPRGLETQYF | - | few | TRBJ2-5 | TRBV7-2
TGTGCCAGCTCGACAGGGTTCCACAAATACTATGGCTACACCTTC | CASSTGFHKYYGYTF | TRBD1 | once | TRBJ1-2 | TRBV28
TGCGCCAGCAGCCCAGGGGGCGCCGACGCTTACGAGCAGTACTTC | CASSPGGADAYEQYF | TRBD1 | - | TRBJ2-7 | TRBV5-1
TGCGCCAGCAGCCCTTGGACAGGGGGAGACTTCTATGGCTACACCTTC | CASSPWTGGDFYGYTF | TRBD1 | - | TRBJ1-2 | TRBV5-1
TGCGCCAGCAGCCTGGACAGCACCAACTATGGCTACACCTTC | CASSLDSTNYGYTF | - | - | TRBJ1-2 | TRBV5-1
TGTGCCAGCAGTGAATACTCGGGACAGGGTGTAAATGAGCAGTTCTTC | CASSEYSGQGVNEQFF | TRBD1 | - | TRBJ2-1 | TRBV25-1
TGTGCCAGCAGTGACGAGCGGAGAAGCACAGATACGCAGTATTTT | CASSDERRSTDTQYF | - | - | TRBJ2-3 | TRBV2
TGTGCCAGCTCACCGGGGCAGGGAATCCACGAGCAGTACTTC | CASSPGQGIHEQYF | - | few | TRBJ2-7 | TRBV18
TGTGCCAGCAGTGTTCCGGGACTAGCTCTCAACGAGCAGTACTTC | CASSVPGLALNEQYF | TRBD2 | - | TRBJ2-7 | TRBV28
TGTGCCAGCAGTCCTAGACAGGGGGCGACCTCCTACGAGCAGTACTTC | CASSPRQGATSYEQYF | TRBD1 | - | TRBJ2-7 | TRBV6-6
TGTGCCAGCAGTCCCTCCCGGCAGGGGAGGGCAGATACGCAGTATTTT | CASSPSRQGRADTQYF | - | - | TRBJ2-3 | TRBV11-2
TGTGCCAGCAGCCTCCACCTGACTAGTTTCAATGAGCAGTTCTTC | CASSLHLTSFNEQFF | - | - | TRBJ2-1 | TRBV11-2
TGTGCCAGCAGTCGTTGGTTCGGGACAGGGGGCGCGGGCACTGAAGCTTTCTTT | CASSRWFGTGGAGTEAFF | TRBD1 | - | TRBJ1-1 | TRBV27
TGTGCCAGCAGCCCCGGAGGGGTAGAGACTGAAGCTTTCTTT | CASSPGGVETEAFF | - | - | TRBJ1-1 | TRBV4-2
TGTGCCAGCAGGGGGACAGGCGTCTACGAGCAGTACTTC | CASRGTGVYEQYF | TRBD1 | - | TRBJ2-7 | TRBV2
TGTGCCACCCTAGCGGGAGGGCCGGTCGAGCAGTACTTC | CATLAGGPVEQYF | TRBD2 | - | TRBJ2-7 | TRBV2
TGTGCCACAACCGGGACTAGCCTCCACGAGCAGTACTTC | CATTGTSLHEQYF | TRBD2 | - | TRBJ2-7 | TRBV6-5
TGTGCCAGCAGCTCTAGCGATGGGGGTACGCAGTATTTT | CASSSSDGGTQYF | - | - | TRBJ2-3 | TRBV7-3
TGTGCCAGCAGCCCTGCGGGGGGTAGCGGTGTATCTTCCTACGAGCAGTACTTC | CASSPAGGSGVSSYEQYF | TRBD2 | once | TRBJ2-7 | TRBV5-5
TGCAGCGTTGAAAAGAGGGAGGGGGGGACTGAAGCTTTCTTT | CSVEKREGGTEAFF | - | - | TRBJ1-1 | TRBV29-1
TGTGCCAGCAGCGCTAGGGGGGACTATCCTTACAATGAGCAGTTCTTC | CASSARGDYPYNEQFF | - | - | TRBJ2-1 | TRBV9
TGCGCCAGCAGCTTGGAGTCCGGTGCGAGCGCGGGGTTC | CASSLESGASAGF | - | - | TRBJ2-7 | TRBV5-1
TGTGCCTGGAGCCTCACAGTGTACGAGCAGTACTTC | CAWSLTVYEQYF | - | few | TRBJ2-7 | TRBV30
TGCGCCAGCAGCTTGGGGACGGGAAATGAAAAACTGTTTTTT | CASSLGTGNEKLFF | - | once | TRBJ1-4 | TRBV5-1
TGTGCCAGCAGCTTAGGGGACAGGAACACCGGGGAGCTGTTTTTT | CASSLGDRNTGELFF | TRBD1 | - | TRBJ2-2 | TRBV11-2
TGTGCCAGCAGCTTAGTCGGCGGGAGAGAGACCCAGTACTTC | CASSLVGGRETQYF | TRBD2 | few | TRBJ2-5 | TRBV7-8
TGTGCCAGCAGCCAAGATCTTAAGCTAGCGGGCGGACAACAAGAGACCCAGTACTTC | CASSQDLKLAGGQQETQYF | TRBD2 | - | TRBJ2-5 | TRBV4-2
TGTGCCAGCAAGCGCGTCAGGGAGGCAGATACGCAGTATTTT | CASKRVREADTQYF | - | - | TRBJ2-3 | TRBV6-5
TGTGCCAGCAGTTTATCAGGGGGCCCCCACAATGAGCAGTTCTTC | CASSLSGGPHNEQFF | TRBD1 | - | TRBJ2-1 | TRBV28
TGTGCCAGCTCACCAACTAGCAGACAAGAGACCCAGTACTTC | CASSPTSRQETQYF | - | - | TRBJ2-5 | TRBV18
TGCGCCAGCAGCCAAGATCGGGGGACTAGCGGACGCTCCTACGAGCAGTACTTC | CASSQDRGTSGRSYEQYF | TRBD2 | - | TRBJ2-7 | TRBV4-1
TGCAGCGTTACCCGCGGGATGAACACCGGGGAGCTGTTTTTT | CSVTRGMNTGELFF | - | - | TRBJ2-2 | TRBV29-1
TGTGCCAGTAGCCCGACTAGCGGGAGGGATACATACGAGCAGTACTTC | CASSPTSGRDTYEQYF | TRBD2 | - | TRBJ2-7 | TRBV19
TGTGCCTGGAGAAAGACTAGCGGGGTTTACGAGCAGTACTTC | CAWRKTSGVYEQYF | TRBD2 | few | TRBJ2-7 | TRBV30
TGTGCCAGCTCACCCCCCCAGGGGACCTACGAGCAGTACTTC | CASSPPQGTYEQYF | - | - | TRBJ2-7 | TRBV18
TGTGCCAGCAGTTTTTCGGGTATCTACGAGCAGTACTTC | CASSFSGIYEQYF | - | - | TRBJ2-7 | TRBV28
TGTGCCTGGAGTAACTACCCCAATGAGCAGTTCTTC | CAWSNYPNEQFF | - | - | TRBJ2-1 | TRBV30
TGTGCCAGTAGTAATGAAGGGGACAGCGGTGGTTTTACCCAGCATTTT | CASSNEGDSGGFTQHF | TRBD1 | few | TRBJ1-5 | TRBV19
TGCGCCAGCAGCTGGGGGACATCCACAGATACGCAGTATTTT | CASSWGTSTDTQYF | - | - | TRBJ2-3 | TRBV5-1
TGTGCCAACTCACCCGGACTAGCCTACGAGCAGTACTTC | CANSPGLAYEQYF | TRBD2 | - | TRBJ2-7 | TRBV18
TGTGCCAGCAGTCTAGCAGCGATAGCCAAAAACATTCAGTACTTC | CASSLAAIAKNIQYF | - | - | TRBJ2-4 | TRBV28